This note documents a single T cell receptor beta chain sequence. Sequencing used immunoSEQ multiplex PCR; TCRdb keeps in-frame clones, though not all of them. This table holds roughly 70,000 clones, approximately 97% found once. The sample comes from a study of technical replicates of blood from four donors. The TCR originated in a human donor in good health. The sequencing input was T cells isolated from PBMCs.

The CDR3 DNA sequence: TGTGCCAGCAGCGTAGCAGGCGGGGACTCCTACGAGCAGTACTTC. Translating it yields CASSVAGGDSYEQYF. The chain uses TRBV9 and TRBJ2-7, with a weak D call TRBD2 (6 bases). Trimming pared 0 bases from V and 0 bases from J, leaving 10 bases between. This CDR3 is built from 15 residues. CDR1 and CDR2 from the germline V gene are SGDLS and YYNGEE.